This entry features one T cell receptor (beta chain) sequence. The target antigen is unknown. PCR primers comprised 60 Vbeta and 13 Jbeta primers. Study processing details: Among the unique TCR beta chains that a later analysis counted, 80 million to 100 million in all, about 12 million were shared. Assay: immunoSEQ multiplex PCR; the TCRdb copy retains only in-frame clones and omits some. The DNA gave D and trimming, while V, J and clone size come from that table. The data hold roughly 90,000 clones, with over 70% observed a single time. The data were taken from a study of cytomegalovirus exposure and HLA in healthy donors. General study points: Fewer N-insertions than the roughly 630-donor mean were reportedly shown by an Asian-associated ancestry cluster in a later analysis. Certain sequence variants were highly shared and formed a cluster, and this cluster was likely a sequencing artifact. In a later analysis, TCR beta V- and J-gene trimming showed a link to a missense DCLRE1C variant.

The J segment lost 8 bases and the V segment lost 0 bases, leaving 6 bases of the junction unmatched. CDR1 and CDR2 (germline): SEHNR, FQNEAQ (reference sequence). This CDR3 has 15 amino acids. The sequenced sample consisted of PBMCs. The TCR was taken from a man aged 30-40 years in good health and CMV-seropositive. The rearrangement links TRBV7-9 to TRBJ1-4; 7 bases agree with TRBD1. The CDR3 reads CASSLAQGFKEKLFF. The CDR3, as DNA: TGTGCCAGCAGCTTAGCACAGGGGTTTAAGGAAAAACTGTTTTTT.